The following is a T cell receptor beta chain sequence with its context. Sequencing was performed with immunoSEQ multiplex PCR; in TCRdb, only in-frame clones are kept and a portion is missing. The sample gives about 57,000 clones, roughly nine tenths of which show up once; around 0.38% is in the top ten. This sample is part of a study of T cell changes during pregnancy in multiple sclerosis. Germline CDR1 is LGHNA and CDR2 is YSLEER. Deletions cut 0 bases from V and 5 bases from J, with 13 bases between. CDR3 size: 15 residues. Source: CD4+ T cells from peripheral blood mononuclear cells, taken in the third trimester of pregnancy. The sequence derives from a female donor with multiple sclerosis, enrolled in a pregnancy study. The V and J genes are TRBV4-3 and TRBJ2-5; possible D gene TRBD2, 6 bases. The CDR3 loop is CASSQDPRGGETQYF. CDR3 nucleotide sequence: TGCGCCAGCAGCCAAGATCCGCGGGGCGGGGAGACCCAGTACTTC.